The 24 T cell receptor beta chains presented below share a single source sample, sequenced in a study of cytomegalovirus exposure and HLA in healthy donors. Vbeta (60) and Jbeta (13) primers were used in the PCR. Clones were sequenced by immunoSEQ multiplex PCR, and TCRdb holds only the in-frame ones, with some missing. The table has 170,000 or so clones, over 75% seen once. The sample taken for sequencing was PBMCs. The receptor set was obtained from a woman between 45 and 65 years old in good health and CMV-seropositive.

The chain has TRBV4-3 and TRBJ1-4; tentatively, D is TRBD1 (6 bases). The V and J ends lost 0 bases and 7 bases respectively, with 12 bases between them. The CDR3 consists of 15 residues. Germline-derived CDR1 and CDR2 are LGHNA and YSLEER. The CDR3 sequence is CASSQDWGPIEKLFF. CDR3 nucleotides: TGCGCCAGCAGCCAAGACTGGGGGCCAATTGAAAAACTGTTTTTT.

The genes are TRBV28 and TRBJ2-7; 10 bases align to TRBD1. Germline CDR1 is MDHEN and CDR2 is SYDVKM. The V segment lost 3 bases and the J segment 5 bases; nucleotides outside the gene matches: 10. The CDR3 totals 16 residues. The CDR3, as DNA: TGTGCCAGCAGTTTTTTAAGGACAGGGGGGATCCACGAGCAGTACTTC. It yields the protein CASSFLRTGGIHEQYF.

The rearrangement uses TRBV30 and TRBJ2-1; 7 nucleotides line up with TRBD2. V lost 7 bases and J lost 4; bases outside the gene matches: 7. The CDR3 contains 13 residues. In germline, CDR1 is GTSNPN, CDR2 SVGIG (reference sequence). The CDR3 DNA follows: TGTGCCTACAACCGGACTAGTTACAATGAGCAGTTCTTC. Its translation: CAYNRTSYNEQFF.

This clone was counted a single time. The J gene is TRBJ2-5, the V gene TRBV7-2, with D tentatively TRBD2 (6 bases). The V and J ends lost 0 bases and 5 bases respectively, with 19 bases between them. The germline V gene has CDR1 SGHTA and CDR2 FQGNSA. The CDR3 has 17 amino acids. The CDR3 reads CASSLASIGGGSETQYF. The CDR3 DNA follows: TGTGCCAGCAGCTTAGCAAGTATCGGGGGTGGGAGCGAGACCCAGTACTTC.

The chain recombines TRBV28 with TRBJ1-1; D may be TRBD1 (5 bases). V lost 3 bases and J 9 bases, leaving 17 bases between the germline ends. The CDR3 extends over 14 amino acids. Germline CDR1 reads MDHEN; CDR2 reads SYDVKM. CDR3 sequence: CASSFVTVDRQAFF. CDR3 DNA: TGTGCCAGCAGTTTCGTGACAGTGGACCGCCAAGCTTTCTTT. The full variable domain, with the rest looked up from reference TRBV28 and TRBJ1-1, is DVKVTQSSRYLVKRTGEKVFLECVQDMDHENMFWYRQDPGLGLRLIYFSYDVKMKEKGDIPEGYSVSREKKERFSLILESASTNQTSMYLCASSFVTVDRQAFFGQGTRLTVV.

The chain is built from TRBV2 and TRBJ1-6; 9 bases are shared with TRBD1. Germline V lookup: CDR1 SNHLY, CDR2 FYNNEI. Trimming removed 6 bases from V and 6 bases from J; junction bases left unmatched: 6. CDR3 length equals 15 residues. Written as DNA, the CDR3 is TGTGCCAGCAGAACCGACAGGGGGAGTAATTCACCCCTCCACTTT. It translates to CASRTDRGSNSPLHF. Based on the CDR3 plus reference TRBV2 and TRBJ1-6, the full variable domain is EPEVTQTPSHQVTQMGQEVILRCVPISNHLYFYWYRQILGQKVEFLVSFYNNEISEKSEIFDDQFSVERPDGSNFTLKIRSTKLEDSAMYFCASRTDRGSNSPLHFGNGTRLTVT.

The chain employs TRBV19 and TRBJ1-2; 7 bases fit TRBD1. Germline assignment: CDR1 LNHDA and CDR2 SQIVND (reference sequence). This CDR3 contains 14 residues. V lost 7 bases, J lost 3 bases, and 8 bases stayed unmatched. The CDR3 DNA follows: TGTGCCAGTAAATCAAGCAGGGGGTACTATGGCTACACCTTC. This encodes CASKSSRGYYGYTF.

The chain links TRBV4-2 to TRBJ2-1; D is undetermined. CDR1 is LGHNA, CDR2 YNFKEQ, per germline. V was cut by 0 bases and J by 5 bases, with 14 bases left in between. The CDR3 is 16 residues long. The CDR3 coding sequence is TGTGCCAGCAGCCAAGATCCCTTAGACATCAACAATGAGCAGTTCTTC. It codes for CASSQDPLDINNEQFF.

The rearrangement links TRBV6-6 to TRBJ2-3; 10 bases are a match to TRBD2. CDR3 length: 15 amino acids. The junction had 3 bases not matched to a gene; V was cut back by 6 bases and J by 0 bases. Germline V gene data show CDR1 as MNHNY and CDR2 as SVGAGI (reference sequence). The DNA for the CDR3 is TGTGCCAGCAGGAATAGCGGGGGGAGCACAGATACGCAGTATTTT. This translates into CASRNSGGSTDTQYF.

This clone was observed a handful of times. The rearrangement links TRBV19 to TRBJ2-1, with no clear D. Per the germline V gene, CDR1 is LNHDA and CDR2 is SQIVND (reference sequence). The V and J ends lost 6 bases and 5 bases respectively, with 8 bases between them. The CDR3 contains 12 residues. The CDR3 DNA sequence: TGTGCCAGTAGCGACGGAGACAATGAGCAGTTCTTC. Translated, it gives CASSDGDNEQFF.

For the CDR3, the DNA is TGTGCCAGCAGCTTAGCGCTTCAGGGAGGCACCGGGGAGCTGTTTTTT. Protein: CASSLALQGGTGELFF. The genes are TRBV7-8 and TRBJ2-2; tentative D call: TRBD2 (6 bases). V shed 0 bases and J shed 4 bases, with 12 bases lying between them. Germline values: CDR1 SGHVS, CDR2 FQNEAQ. This CDR3 has 16 amino acids.

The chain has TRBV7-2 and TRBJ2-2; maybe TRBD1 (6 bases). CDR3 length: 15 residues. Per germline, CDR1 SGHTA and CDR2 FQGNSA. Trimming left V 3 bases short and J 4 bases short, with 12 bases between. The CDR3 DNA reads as TGTGCCAGCAGCTTGATTGAGGGGGTCACCGGGGAGCTGTTTTTT. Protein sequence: CASSLIEGVTGELFF.

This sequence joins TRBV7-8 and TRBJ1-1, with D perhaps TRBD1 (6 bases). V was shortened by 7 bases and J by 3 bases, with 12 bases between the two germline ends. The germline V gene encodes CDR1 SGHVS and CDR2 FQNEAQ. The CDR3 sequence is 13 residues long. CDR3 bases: TGTGCCAGCATCCTATCAGGGGACACTGAAGCTTTCTTT. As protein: CASILSGDTEAFF. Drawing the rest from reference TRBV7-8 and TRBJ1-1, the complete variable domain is GAGVSQSPRYKVAKRGQDVALRCDPISGHVSLFWYQQALGQGPEFLTYFQNEAQLDKSGLPSDRFFAERPEGSVSTLKIQRTQQEDSAVYLCASILSGDTEAFFGQGTRLTVV.

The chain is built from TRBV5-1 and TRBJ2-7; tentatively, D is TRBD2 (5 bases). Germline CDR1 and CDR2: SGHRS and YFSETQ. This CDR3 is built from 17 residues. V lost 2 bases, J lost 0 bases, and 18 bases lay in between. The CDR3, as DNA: TGCGCCAGCAGCTTCCTTGGTGCGGGTATGGACTCCTACGAGCAGTACTTC. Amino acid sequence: CASSFLGAGMDSYEQYF.

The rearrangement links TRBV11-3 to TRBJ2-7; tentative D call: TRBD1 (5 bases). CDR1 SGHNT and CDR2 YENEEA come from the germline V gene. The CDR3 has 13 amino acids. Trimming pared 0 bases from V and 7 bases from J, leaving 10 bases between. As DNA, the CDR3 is TGTGCCAGCAGCTTAGAAGGGGCGCGGGAGCAGTACTTC. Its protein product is CASSLEGAREQYF.

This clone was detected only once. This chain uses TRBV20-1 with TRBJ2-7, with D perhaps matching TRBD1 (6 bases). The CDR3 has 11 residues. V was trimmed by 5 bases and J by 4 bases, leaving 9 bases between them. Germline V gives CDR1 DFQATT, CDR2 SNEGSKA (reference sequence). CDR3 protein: CSASGVYEQYF. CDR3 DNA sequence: TGCAGTGCTTCAGGGGTGTACGAGCAGTACTTC.

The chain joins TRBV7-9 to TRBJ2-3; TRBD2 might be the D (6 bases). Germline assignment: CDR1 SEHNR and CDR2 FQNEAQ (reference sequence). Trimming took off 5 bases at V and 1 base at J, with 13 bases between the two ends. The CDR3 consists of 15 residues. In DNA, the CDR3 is TGTGCCAGCAGCCCCGCGGGGCGCGGCACAGATACGCAGTATTTT. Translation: CASSPAGRGTDTQYF.

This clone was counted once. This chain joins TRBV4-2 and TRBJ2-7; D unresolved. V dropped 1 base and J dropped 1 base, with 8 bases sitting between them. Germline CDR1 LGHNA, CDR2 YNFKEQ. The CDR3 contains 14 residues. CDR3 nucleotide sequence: TGTGCCAGCAGCCAAGTCTCCCGGTCCTACGAGCAGTACTTC. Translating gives CASSQVSRSYEQYF.

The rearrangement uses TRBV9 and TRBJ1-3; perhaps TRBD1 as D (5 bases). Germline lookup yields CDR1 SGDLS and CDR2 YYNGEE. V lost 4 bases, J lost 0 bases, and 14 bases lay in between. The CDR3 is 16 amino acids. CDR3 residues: CASSSDSGDSGNTIYF. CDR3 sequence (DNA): TGTGCCAGCAGCAGTGACAGTGGTGACTCTGGAAACACCATATATTTT.

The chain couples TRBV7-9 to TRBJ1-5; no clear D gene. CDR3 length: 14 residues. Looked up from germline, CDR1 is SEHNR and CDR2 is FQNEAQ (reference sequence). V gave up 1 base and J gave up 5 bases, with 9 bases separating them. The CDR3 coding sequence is TGTGCCAGCAGCTTAGGGGGAGTCGATCAGCCCCAGCATTTT. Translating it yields CASSLGGVDQPQHF.

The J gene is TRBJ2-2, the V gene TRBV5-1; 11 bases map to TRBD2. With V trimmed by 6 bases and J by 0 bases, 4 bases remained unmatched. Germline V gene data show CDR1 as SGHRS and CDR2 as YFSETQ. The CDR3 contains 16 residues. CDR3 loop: CASTGTSGANTGELFF. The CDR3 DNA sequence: TGCGCCAGCACCGGGACTAGCGGAGCGAACACCGGGGAGCTGTTTTTT.

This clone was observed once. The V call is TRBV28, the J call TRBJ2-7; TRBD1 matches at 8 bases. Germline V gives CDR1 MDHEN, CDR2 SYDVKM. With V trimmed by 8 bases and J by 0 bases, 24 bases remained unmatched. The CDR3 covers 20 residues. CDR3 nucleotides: TGTGCCAGCGTAACGTACGGGACAGGCAGCGGAAGGGTGCTCTCCTACGAGCAGTACTTC. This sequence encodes CASVTYGTGSGRVLSYEQYF.

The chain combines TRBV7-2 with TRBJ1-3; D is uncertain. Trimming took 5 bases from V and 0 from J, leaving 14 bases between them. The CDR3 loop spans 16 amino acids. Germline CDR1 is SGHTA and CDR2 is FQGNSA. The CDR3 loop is CASSQWRVSSGNTIYF. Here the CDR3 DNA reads TGTGCCAGCAGCCAATGGCGGGTTTCCTCTGGAAACACCATATATTTT.

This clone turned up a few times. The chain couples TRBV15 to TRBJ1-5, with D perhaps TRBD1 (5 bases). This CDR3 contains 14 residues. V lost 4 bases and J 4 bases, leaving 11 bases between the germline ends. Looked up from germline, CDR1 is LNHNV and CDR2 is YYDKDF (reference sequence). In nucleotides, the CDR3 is TGTGCCACCAGCATGGGGCAGACTAATCAGCCCCAGCATTTT. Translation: CATSMGQTNQPQHF.